This T cell receptor (beta chain) was sequenced during a study of shared clonotypes between healthy human individuals. None of the donors, who were healthy HIV-negative adults, had recently had acute infections or vaccinations. At the deep level, the assay was run. The DNA input per sorted-subset replicate PCR was 200 to 250 ng, corresponding to 25,000 to 30,000 T cell genomes. TCRdb's copy holds only in-frame clones and misses some; the assay was immunoSEQ multiplex PCR. The repertoire holds millions of clones, with about 95% as singletons. As for this clone: A much larger clone sits a single nucleotide away, making a read error possible. The sample holds other DNA sequences that translate to the same CDR3.

The CDR3 has 14 residues. CDR1 and CDR2 (germline): MRHNA, SNTAGT. Sequencing was performed on naive CD4+ T cells sorted from blood. Specified subset: CD45RA+ positively selected. The chain couples TRBV6-4 to TRBJ1-1, with D unclear. The clonotype comes from a man between 18 and 29 years old in good health. For the CDR3, the DNA is TGTGCCAGCAGTGCCGAGGGCGGGAACACTGAAGCCTTCTTT. This encodes CASSAEGGNTEAFF.